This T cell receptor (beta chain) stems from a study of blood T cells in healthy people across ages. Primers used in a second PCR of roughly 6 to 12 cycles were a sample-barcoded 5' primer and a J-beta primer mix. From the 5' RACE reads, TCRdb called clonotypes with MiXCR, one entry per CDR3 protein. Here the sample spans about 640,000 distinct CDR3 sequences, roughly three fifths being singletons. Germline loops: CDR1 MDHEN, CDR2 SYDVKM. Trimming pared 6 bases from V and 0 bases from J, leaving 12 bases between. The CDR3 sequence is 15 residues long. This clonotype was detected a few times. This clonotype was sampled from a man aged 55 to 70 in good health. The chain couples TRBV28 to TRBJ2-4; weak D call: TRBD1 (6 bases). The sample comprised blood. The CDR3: CASSLQGSAKNIQYF. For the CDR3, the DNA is TGTGCCAGCAGCTTACAGGGATCAGCCAAAAACATTCAGTACTTC.